A single sample gave rise to the 22 T cell receptor beta chains below, sequenced in a study of cytotoxic CD8 clonotypes in ibrutinib-treated CLL. Method: immunoSEQ multiplex PCR; TCRdb's copy keeps in-frame clones and lacks some. Of tens of thousands of clones listed, over 75% were seen once; the top ten hold roughly 7.5%. Source: PBMCs, taken at disease progression, from a patient treated with ibrutinib. The receptors stem from a human donor with chronic lymphocytic leukemia.

The CDR3 loop is CAISEKGTLQPQHF. For the CDR3, the DNA is TGTGCCATCAGTGAGAAGGGGACGCTGCAGCCCCAGCATTTT. This chain connects TRBV10-3 to TRBJ1-5, with a possible D match to TRBD1 (5 bases). CDR1 ENHRY and CDR2 SYGVKD come from the germline V gene. The V gene lost 2 bases and the J gene lost 7 bases, with 12 bases spanning the gap. This CDR3 is 14 amino acids long.

This clone turned up a few times. V gene TRBV28 combines with J gene TRBJ1-2; no clear D. Trimming left V 5 bases short and J 2 bases short, with 9 bases between. The CDR3 is 13 amino acids. Germline-derived CDR1 and CDR2 are MDHEN and SYDVKM. CDR3 protein: CASSIPENYGYTF. As DNA, the CDR3 is TGTGCCAGCAGTATCCCAGAGAACTATGGCTACACCTTC.

The sample holds a few counts of this clone. V usage is TRBV7-2 and J usage is TRBJ1-5; a possible D gene is TRBD1 (5 bases). The germline gives CDR1 SGHTA, CDR2 FQGNSA. V shed 1 base and J shed 7 bases, with 14 bases lying between them. This CDR3 comprises 15 residues. The CDR3 DNA follows: TGTGCCAGCAGCTTAGGAGGGGCCAGGAACCAGCCCCAGCATTTT. Its translation is CASSLGGARNQPQHF.

In this sample, this clone turned up a few times. The CDR3 coding sequence is TGCGCCAGCAGCTTAGATGACAGAAGGGCTTTCTTT. This encodes CASSLDDRRAFF. The J gene is TRBJ1-1, the V gene TRBV5-1; D may be TRBD1 (5 bases). The CDR3 is 12 amino acids. Between the trimmed V and J ends, which lost 2 bases and 11 bases, there was a span of 13 bases. Germline loops: CDR1 SGHRS, CDR2 YFSETQ.

The genes are TRBV7-9 and TRBJ2-7; D is possibly TRBD1 (7 bases). Germline CDR1 SEHNR, CDR2 FQNEAQ (reference sequence). Trimming cost V 5 bases and J 10 bases, with 21 bases left between them. The CDR3 runs 14 residues. The CDR3 spells CASSPRGQTGEQYF. Written as DNA, the CDR3 is TGTGCCAGCAGCCCACGGGGACAGACGGGGGAACAGTACTTC.

This clone was counted only a few times. The V gene is TRBV5-6, the J gene TRBJ2-7; D uncertain. This CDR3 has 13 amino acids. The V gene's germline CDR1 is SGHDT and CDR2 YYEEEE. Trimming left V 0 bases short and J 2 bases short, with 6 bases between. The chain's CDR3 is CASSLGGTYEQYF. The CDR3 DNA reads as TGTGCCAGCAGCTTGGGGGGTACCTACGAGCAGTACTTC.

The CDR3 nucleotides are TGTGCCAGTAGTATACAACAGGGTAAAGAAAAACTGTTTTTT. This encodes CASSIQQGKEKLFF. The J gene is TRBJ1-4, the V gene TRBV19; tentatively, D is TRBD1 (6 bases). Trimming cost V 2 bases and J 8 bases, with 12 bases left between them. The CDR3 contains 14 residues. Germline CDR1 and CDR2: LNHDA and SQIVND (reference sequence).

This chain connects TRBV28 to TRBJ2-3, with TRBD1 as a possible D gene (6 bases). The CDR3 runs 13 residues. V was trimmed by 8 bases and J by 2 bases, leaving 11 bases between them. Germline V CDR1 and CDR2: MDHEN, SYDVKM. CDR3 nucleotide sequence: TGTGCCAGCGACGGACAGAACACAGATACGCAGTATTTT. This codes for CASDGQNTDTQYF.

In this sample, this clone turned up a few times. The genes are TRBV7-9 and TRBJ2-1, with 12 nucleotides matching TRBD2. There are 15 residues in the CDR3. J gave up 5 bases and V 5 bases, and 4 bases lay outside the gene matches. Germline V lookup: CDR1 SEHNR, CDR2 FQNEAQ (reference sequence). CDR3 region: CASSRRLAGDNEQFF. As DNA, the CDR3 is TGTGCCAGCAGCCGTCGACTAGCGGGAGACAATGAGCAGTTCTTC.

This chain uses TRBV5-4 with TRBJ2-5; D is perhaps TRBD1 (5 bases). From germline, CDR1 is SGHNT and CDR2 YYREEE (reference sequence). The V and J ends lost 4 bases and 4 bases respectively, with 17 bases between them. The CDR3 is made up of 15 amino acids. CDR3: CASSPPPTGVETQYF. CDR3 sequence (DNA): TGTGCCAGCAGCCCCCCCCCTACAGGAGTAGAGACCCAGTACTTC.

As for this clone: A read error may account for a junction end that differs from germline. The CDR3 DNA reads TGTGCCAGCAGTTTAGGGACAGGGGCCCACGGCTTT. Translated: CASSLGTGAHGF. V is TRBV28 and J is TRBJ1-1; 10 bases map to TRBD1. Germline CDR1 is MDHEN and CDR2 is SYDVKM. This CDR3 contains 12 residues.

In its sample, this clone was seen once. The chain links TRBV4-2 to TRBJ2-3; D is undetermined. CDR1 LGHNA and CDR2 YNFKEQ come from the germline V gene. The CDR3 covers 16 residues. V lost 0 bases and J 2 bases, leaving 12 bases between the germline ends. Here the CDR3 reads CASSQDFGRNTDTQYF. The CDR3 DNA reads as TGTGCCAGCAGCCAAGATTTCGGACGGAACACAGATACGCAGTATTTT.

This clone was picked up a small number of times. The chain is built from TRBV7-8 and TRBJ1-4; D is possibly TRBD1 (5 bases). The length of the CDR3 is 14 residues. Trimming took off 4 bases at V and 8 bases at J, with 14 bases between the two ends. Per the germline V gene, CDR1 is SGHVS and CDR2 is FQNEAQ. CDR3 sequence reads: CASSSDRSREKLFF. In DNA form, the CDR3 reads TGTGCCAGCAGCTCCGACAGATCGCGGGAAAAACTGTTTTTT.

This sequence joins TRBV19 and TRBJ1-5; 9 bases line up with TRBD1. V lost 7 bases, J lost 6 bases, and 7 bases stayed unmatched. Germline CDR1 and CDR2: LNHDA and SQIVND (reference sequence). This CDR3 has 14 amino acids. The CDR3 is CASTAGQGGQPQHF. The CDR3 bases are TGTGCCAGTACCGCGGGACAGGGAGGTCAGCCCCAGCATTTT.

This clone was picked up a small number of times. This chain links TRBV7-9 with TRBJ2-1; 8 nucleotides match TRBD2. The junction had 10 bases not matched to a gene; V was cut back by 5 bases and J by 4 bases. The CDR3 sequence is 16 residues long. CDR1 and CDR2 from the germline V gene are SEHNR and FQNEAQ (reference sequence). The CDR3 bases are TGTGCCAGCAGCAAGAAGCGGGAGTGGGGGTACAATGAGCAGTTCTTC. Translating it yields CASSKKREWGYNEQFF.

V gene TRBV5-1 combines with J gene TRBJ2-2, with a tentative D call TRBD1 (5 bases). The CDR3 consists of 13 residues. Trimming took off 5 bases at V and 7 bases at J, with 12 bases between the two ends. CDR1 SGHRS and CDR2 YFSETQ come from the germline V gene. The CDR3 region has the DNA TGCGCCAGCAGTGAAGGGGCGAGCGGGGAGCTGTTTTTT. Encoded protein: CASSEGASGELFF.

In its sample, this clone was seen once. The chain has TRBV10-3 and TRBJ1-4, with D unclear. The CDR3 totals 13 residues. V lost 8 bases, J lost 2 bases, and 9 bases lay in between. Germline V gene sequence: CDR1 ENHRY, CDR2 SYGVKD. The CDR3: CAIAQSTNEKLFF. The CDR3 DNA is TGTGCCATCGCTCAGTCGACTAATGAAAAACTGTTTTTT.

The chain joins TRBV10-3 to TRBJ2-3, with a possible D match to TRBD1 (6 bases). The CDR3 totals 14 residues. The germline gives CDR1 ENHRY, CDR2 SYGVKD. Trimming took 4 bases from V and 0 from J, leaving 8 bases between them. As DNA, the CDR3 is TGTGCCATCAGTGGGACAGCTAGCACAGATACGCAGTATTTT. Encoded protein: CAISGTASTDTQYF.

The chain links TRBV29-1 to TRBJ2-1, with D possibly matching TRBD2 (6 bases). The CDR3 covers 16 residues. Germline V CDR1 and CDR2: SQVTM, ANQGSEA. V lost 5 bases and J 5 bases, leaving 22 bases between the germline ends. CDR3 in DNA: TGCAGCGTTCTTTATTGGGGGAGGACCCCCCACAATGAGCAGTTCTTC. It yields the protein CSVLYWGRTPHNEQFF.

A remark on this clone: In the same sample, other DNA sequences code for this CDR3. The V call is TRBV19, the J call TRBJ2-7; possible D gene TRBD2, 6 bases. The V gene lost 10 bases and the J gene lost 2 bases, with 18 bases spanning the gap. CDR1 LNHDA and CDR2 SQIVND come from the germline V gene (reference sequence). The CDR3 spans 14 residues. The CDR3, as DNA: TGTGCCACCGCTGACCCGGGCGGGGCCTACGAGCAGTACTTC. This encodes CATADPGGAYEQYF.

The CDR3 coding sequence is TGTGCCAGCAGTGAAGCGCAGGGCCGAACCTATTACGAGCAGTACTTC. Translating gives CASSEAQGRTYYEQYF. The rearrangement uses TRBV2 and TRBJ2-7, with TRBD1 as a possible D gene (5 bases). CDR1 and CDR2 from the germline V gene are SNHLY and FYNNEI. V gave up 0 bases and J gave up 4 bases, with 16 bases separating them. The CDR3 spans 16 residues.

The genes are TRBV5-5 and TRBJ2-1, with 7 bases identical to TRBD2. Germline V CDR1 and CDR2: SGHKS, YYEKEE (reference sequence). CDR3 length: 18 residues. V lost 3 bases and J lost 9; bases outside the gene matches: 21. CDR3 in amino acids: CASSWGAYRNSGEGEQFF. In nucleotides, the CDR3 is TGTGCCAGCAGCTGGGGCGCCTACAGGAACTCGGGGGAGGGTGAGCAGTTCTTC.